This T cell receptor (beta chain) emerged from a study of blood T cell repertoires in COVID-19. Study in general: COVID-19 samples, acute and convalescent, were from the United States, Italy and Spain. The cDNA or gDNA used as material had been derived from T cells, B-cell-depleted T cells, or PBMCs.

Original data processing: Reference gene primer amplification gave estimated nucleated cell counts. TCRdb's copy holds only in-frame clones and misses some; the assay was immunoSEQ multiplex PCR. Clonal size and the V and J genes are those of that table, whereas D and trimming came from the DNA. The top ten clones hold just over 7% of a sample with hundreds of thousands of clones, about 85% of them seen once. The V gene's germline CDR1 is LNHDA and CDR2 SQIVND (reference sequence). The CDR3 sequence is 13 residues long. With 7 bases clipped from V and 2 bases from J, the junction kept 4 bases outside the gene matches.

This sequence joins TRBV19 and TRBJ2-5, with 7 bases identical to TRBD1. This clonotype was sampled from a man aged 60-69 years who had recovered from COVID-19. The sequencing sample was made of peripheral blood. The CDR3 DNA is TGTGCCAGTAAGGACAGGCTACAAGAGACCCAGTACTTC. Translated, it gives CASKDRLQETQYF. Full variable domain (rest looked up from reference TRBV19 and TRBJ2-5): DGGITQSPKYLFRKEGQNVTLSCEQNLNHDAMYWYRQDPGQGLRLIYYSQIVNDFQKGDIAEGYSVSREKKESFPLTVTSAQKNPTAFYLCASKDRLQETQYFGPGTRLLVL.